These 32 T cell receptor beta chains came from one sample sequenced in a study of T cells in Graves' hyperthyroidism and ophthalmopathy. Amplification targeted TCR beta CDR3 regions from RNA transcripts. RT-PCR in the first round (using the HTBI primer set) targeted the TCR CDR3. TCRdb re-called the multiplex PCR reads with MiXCR, one entry per CDR3 protein. This table has 450,000 to 650,000 distinct CDR3 sequences, roughly 20% appearing once. Input material: blood. These receptors all come from a man between 18 and 29 years old with Graves' hyperthyroidism.

This clonotype came up many times. The chain combines TRBV4-1 with TRBJ1-6; TRBD1 might be the D (5 bases). V lost 1 base, J lost 9 bases, and 13 bases lay in between. CDR3 size: 15 residues. Germline CDR1 is MGHRA and CDR2 is YSYEKL. The CDR3: CASSQGARDLSPLHF. The CDR3 coding sequence is TGCGCCAGCAGCCAAGGTGCCAGGGACCTTTCACCCCTCCACTTT.

This clonotype has a count of ten or more. The chain uses TRBV19 and TRBJ2-7; D not resolved. Looked up from germline, CDR1 is LNHDA and CDR2 is SQIVND (reference sequence). The germline V and J ends were trimmed by 2 bases and 0 bases, with 8 bases remaining between them. The CDR3 extends over 14 amino acids. DNA of the CDR3: TGTGCCAGTAGTATATGGGCACACTCCTACGAGCAGTACTTC. Translating it yields CASSIWAHSYEQYF.

V and J are TRBV5-1 and TRBJ1-2; D remains ambiguous. V lost 0 bases to trimming and J lost 8 bases, with 11 bases between them. Germline lookup yields CDR1 SGHRS and CDR2 YFSETQ. The length of the CDR3 is 13 residues. DNA of the CDR3: TGCGCCAGCAGCTTGGTTGGGGTCTCCGGCTACACCTTC. It is translated as CASSLVGVSGYTF.

In its sample, this clonotype was seen many times. The chain uses TRBV6-2 or TRBV6-3 and TRBJ1-1, with 7 bases matching TRBD1. This CDR3 is built from 15 residues. J gave up 4 bases and V 4 bases, and 9 bases lay outside the gene matches. Germline values: CDR1 MNHEY, CDR2 SVGEGT. In DNA form, the CDR3 reads TGTGCCAGCAGTTCCCGGTCCGACAGGGCCACTGAAGCTTTCTTT. Its translation is CASSSRSDRATEAFF.

The V gene is TRBV19, the J gene TRBJ2-4; D is perhaps TRBD1 or TRBD2 (5 bases each). The ends were cut back, 6 bases at V and 6 bases at J, with 18 bases in the middle. There are 15 residues in the CDR3. Germline CDR1 reads LNHDA; CDR2 reads SQIVND (reference sequence). The CDR3 region is CASRQRGDTLNIQYF. CDR3 bases: TGTGCCAGTAGGCAGAGGGGCGACACCCTAAACATTCAGTACTTC.

This clonotype was seen ten or more times. This chain uses TRBV15 with TRBJ2-5; unclear D gene. V lost 0 bases to trimming and J lost 5 bases, with 7 bases between them. This CDR3 has 13 amino acids. CDR1 LNHNV and CDR2 YYDKDF come from the germline V gene (reference sequence). DNA of the CDR3: TGTGCCACCAGCAGAGATCTAGGGGAGACCCAGTACTTC. Its protein is CATSRDLGETQYF.

This clonotype was counted ten times or more. The chain recombines TRBV11-2 with TRBJ1-5; D ambiguous. V lost 0 bases to trimming and J lost 3 bases, with 9 bases between them. This CDR3 is 15 amino acids long. The germline V gene has CDR1 SGHAT and CDR2 FQNNGV. CDR3 sequence: CASSLEGMDNQPQHF. In nucleotides, the CDR3 is TGTGCCAGCAGCTTAGAGGGGATGGACAATCAGCCCCAGCATTTT.

This sequence joins TRBV19 and TRBJ1-5; the D is unclear. The V gene lost 6 bases and the J gene lost 5 bases, with 8 bases spanning the gap. The CDR3 is made up of 12 amino acids. Germline CDR1 LNHDA, CDR2 SQIVND (reference sequence). This CDR3 reads CASRQRHQPQHF. CDR3 coding DNA: TGTGCCAGTAGACAGAGACATCAGCCCCAGCATTTT. The full variable domain, completed using reference TRBV19 and TRBJ1-5, is DGGITQSPKYLFRKEGQNVTLSCEQNLNHDAMYWYRQDPGQGLRLIYYSQIVNDFQKGDIAEGYSVSREKKESFPLTVTSAQKNPTAFYLCASRQRHQPQHFGDGTRLSIL.

The chain couples TRBV6-2 or TRBV6-3 to TRBJ2-5; TRBD1 agrees at 7 bases. This CDR3 has 14 residues. CDR1 MNHEY and CDR2 SVGEGT come from the germline V gene. After removal of 4 bases from V and 4 bases from J, the junction contained 6 bases not matched to a gene. The CDR3 sequence is CASSSTGLRETQYF. CDR3 sequence (DNA): TGTGCCAGCAGTTCGACAGGGCTCCGAGAGACCCAGTACTTC.

This sequence joins TRBV28 and TRBJ2-4, with D tentatively TRBD2 (6 bases). V was clipped by 6 bases and J by 8 bases, with 20 bases between them. CDR1 MDHEN and CDR2 SYDVKM come from the germline V gene. There are 15 residues in the CDR3. The CDR3 DNA sequence: TGTGCCAGCAGAGATAGTTCGCGGGATCCACACATTCAGTACTTC. Amino acids: CASRDSSRDPHIQYF.

This clonotype has more than one count but fewer than ten. The gene calls are TRBV28 and TRBJ1-1; D uncertain. The V gene lost 2 bases and the J gene lost 0 bases, with 7 bases spanning the gap. The CDR3 runs to 14 residues. CDR1 MDHEN and CDR2 SYDVKM come from the germline V gene. CDR3 amino acids: CASSLPTMNTEAFF. The CDR3 DNA reads as TGTGCCAGCAGTTTACCCACCATGAACACTGAAGCTTTCTTT.

About this clonotype itself: This clone may be a read error of a much larger clone one base away. V and J are TRBV20-1 and TRBJ2-4; perhaps TRBD2 as D (5 bases). The CDR3 is 15 amino acids. CDR1 DFQATT and CDR2 SNEGSKA come from the germline V gene (reference sequence). The CDR3 spells CSARDRRLAKNILYF. The CDR3 DNA sequence: TGCAGTGCTAGAGATCGACGGCTAGCCAAAAACATTCTGTACTTC.

This clonotype was picked up many times. The CDR3 spells CASSSAWTGSETQYF. CDR3 DNA: TGTGCCAGCAGTTCCGCATGGACAGGCTCAGAGACCCAGTACTTC. The rearrangement uses TRBV6-5 and TRBJ2-5; TRBD1 matches at 7 bases. From germline, CDR1 is MNHEY and CDR2 SVGAGI. After removal of 4 bases from V and 4 bases from J, the junction contained 9 bases not matched to a gene. This CDR3 region has 15 residues.

This clonotype was counted between two and nine times. The CDR3 reads CASRRTGGLTEAFF. The DNA for the CDR3 is TGTGCCAGCAGGCGGACAGGGGGACTAACTGAAGCTTTCTTT. The chain carries TRBV2 and TRBJ1-1, with 10 positions matching TRBD1. The ends lost 6 bases at V and 5 bases at J; junction bases unmatched: 6. Germline loops: CDR1 SNHLY, CDR2 FYNNEI. The CDR3 extends over 14 amino acids.

This clonotype was counted many times. The chain combines TRBV12-3 or TRBV12-4 with TRBJ2-3; 9 bases are shared with TRBD1. This CDR3 spans 14 amino acids. Trimming removed 6 bases from V and 4 bases from J; junction bases left unmatched: 5. The CDR3 spells CASREGTGSDTQYF. CDR3 DNA sequence: TGTGCCAGCAGGGAGGGGACAGGGTCAGATACGCAGTATTTT.

Regarding this clonotype: The junction departs from germline at one end; a sequencing error may be responsible. The gene calls are TRBV12-3 or TRBV12-4 and TRBJ2-2, with D perhaps matching TRBD2 (5 bases). The CDR3 contains 12 residues. The CDR3 DNA follows: TGTGCCAGCAGTTTGATGGCCGGGGAGCTGTGTTTT. It translates to CASSLMAGELCF.

A note on this clonotype: A single base separates this from a much larger clone, so it may be a read error. The gene calls are TRBV5-1 and TRBJ2-7; a possible D gene is TRBD2 (6 bases). Germline V gene lookup returns CDR1 SGHRS and CDR2 YFSETQ. V lost 3 bases and J 9 bases, leaving 16 bases between the germline ends. CDR3 size: 13 residues. In DNA form, the CDR3 reads TGCGCCAGCAGCTGGCCCGGGGAGGAGATGCAGTACTTC. Its protein product is CASSWPGEEMQYF. Based on the CDR3 plus reference TRBV5-1 and TRBJ2-7, the full variable domain is KAGVTQTPRYLIKTRGQQVTLSCSPISGHRSVSWYQQTPGQGLQFLFEYFSETQRNKGNFPGRFSGRQFSNSRSEMNVSTLELGDSALYLCASSWPGEEMQYFGPGTRLTVT.

This clonotype was counted many times. V is TRBV28 and J is TRBJ2-7; 7 bases match TRBD1. Germline CDR1 reads MDHEN; CDR2 reads SYDVKM. The CDR3 sequence is 14 residues long. V gave up 3 bases and J gave up 0 bases; unmatched junction bases: 2. The CDR3 nucleotides read TGTGCCAGCAGTTTGGACAGGAACTCCTACGAGCAGTACTTC. It yields the protein CASSLDRNSYEQYF.

In this sample, this clonotype turned up many times. The chain joins TRBV28 to TRBJ2-2, with D unresolved. This CDR3 is built from 14 residues. The V end was cut by 3 bases, the J end by 3 bases, with 8 bases between. Looked up from germline, CDR1 is MDHEN and CDR2 is SYDVKM. Written as DNA, the CDR3 is TGTGCCAGCAGTTTCTACGGAGACACCGGGGAGCTGTTTTTT. Translated: CASSFYGDTGELFF.

In its sample, this clonotype was seen many times. The chain couples TRBV4-1 to TRBJ2-7, with D uncertain. The length of the CDR3 is 15 residues. The V end was cut by 2 bases, the J end by 6 bases, with 17 bases between. CDR1 is MGHRA and CDR2 is YSYEKL in the germline V gene. The CDR3 is CASSQWQALTSEQYF. The CDR3 DNA follows: TGCGCCAGCAGCCAATGGCAAGCCTTGACCTCCGAGCAGTACTTC.

On this clonotype: This may be a read error: a much more frequent sequence differs by one nucleotide. V is TRBV11-1 and J is TRBJ2-7; 10 bases line up with TRBD1. The CDR3 extends over 14 amino acids. V gave up 5 bases and J gave up 3 bases; unmatched junction bases: 4. Germline V CDR1 and CDR2: SGHAT, FQDESV (reference sequence). CDR3 amino acids: CASSHGTGDYEQYF. The CDR3 nucleotides read TGTGCCAGCAGCCACGGGACAGGGGACTACGAGCAGTACTTC.

About this clonotype: One end of the junction does not line up with germline, which may come from a read error. The V gene is TRBV20-1, the J gene TRBJ1-1; D unresolved. Germline V gene data show CDR1 as DFQATT and CDR2 as SNEGSKA (reference sequence). The CDR3 is made up of 13 amino acids. DNA for the CDR3: TGCAGTGCTAGAGATTCGGCTAACACTGAAGCTTGCTTT. Its translation is CSARDSANTEACF.

This clonotype was counted a few times. As the CDR3 is not closed by the conserved phenylalanine or tryptophan, this likely results from a read error. The genes are TRBV2 and TRBJ1-5, with 10 bases that match TRBD1. V was clipped by 6 bases and J by 2 bases; unmatched bases: 1. The V gene's germline CDR1 is SNHLY and CDR2 FYNNEI. The CDR3 contains 14 residues. CDR3: CASSGTGGNQPQHI. CDR3 nucleotides: TGTGCCAGCAGCGGGACAGGGGGCAATCAGCCCCAGCATATT.

This clonotype appeared a few times. This sequence joins TRBV4-1 and TRBJ1-6, with 7 bases lining up with TRBD1. The CDR3 is made up of 17 amino acids. The V and J ends lost 5 bases and 0 bases, in that order; junction bases with no gene match: 7. The germline gives CDR1 MGHRA, CDR2 YSYEKL. The CDR3 reads CASSLGQASSYNSPLHF. The CDR3 DNA is TGCGCCAGCAGCTTAGGACAGGCGAGCTCCTATAATTCACCCCTCCACTTT.

This clonotype appeared many times. The genes are TRBV29-1 and TRBJ1-2; 8 nucleotides align to TRBD1. CDR3 length equals 14 residues. Germline V CDR1 and CDR2: SQVTM, ANQGSEA. After removal of 7 bases from V and 8 bases from J, the junction contained 15 bases not matched to a gene. DNA for the CDR3: TGCAGCGCCAAACAGGGGGGCGTCGAGAGAGGCTACACCTTC. Encoded protein: CSAKQGGVERGYTF. Using reference TRBV29-1 and TRBJ1-2 for the parts outside the CDR3, the full variable domain is SAVISQKPSRDICQRGTSLTIQCQVDSQVTMMFWYRQQPGQSLTLIATANQGSEATYESGFVIDKFPISRPNLTFSTLTVSNMSPEDSSIYLCSAKQGGVERGYTFGSGTRLTVV.

In this sample, this clonotype turned up a few times. A much more abundant neighbour one base away suggests this may be a read error. CDR3 sequence reads: CASSHSMNTEACF. CDR3 DNA: TGCGCCAGCAGCCACAGTATGAACACTGAAGCTTGCTTT. This chain connects TRBV4-1 to TRBJ1-1; D gene uncertain. Germline V CDR1 and CDR2: MGHRA, YSYEKL. The CDR3 is made up of 13 amino acids.

This clonotype was seen more than once but under ten times. The V call is TRBV12-3 or TRBV12-4, the J call TRBJ2-7, with a weak D call TRBD2 (5 bases). The V end lost 5 bases, the J end lost 2 bases, and 13 bases lay between the germline ends. This CDR3 comprises 14 residues. DNA for the CDR3: TGTGCCAGCAGTCCCCCCGAGGGCCCCTACGAGCAGTACTTC. Its protein is CASSPPEGPYEQYF.

This clonotype was seen more than once but under ten times. CDR3 DNA sequence: TGCGCCAGCAGCTTTGAGGGGGCGAATGGCTACACCTTC. This gives the protein CASSFEGANGYTF. The chain combines TRBV5-1 with TRBJ1-2; 7 nucleotides align to TRBD1. The CDR3 contains 13 residues. The V gene end was trimmed by 2 bases and the J gene end by 6 bases; junction bases not matched to a gene: 4. Germline-derived CDR1 and CDR2 are SGHRS and YFSETQ.

Ten or more counts support this clonotype. The chain has TRBV20-1 and TRBJ1-1; 7 bases are shared with TRBD1. Losses at the gene ends were 0 bases for V and 12 bases for J; bases not matched to a gene: 10. In germline, CDR1 is DFQATT, CDR2 SNEGSKA (reference sequence). The CDR3 is 13 residues long. CDR3: CSARDRTGRRTFF. The CDR3 DNA sequence: TGCAGTGCTAGAGATCGGACAGGAAGGAGAACTTTCTTT.

This clonotype was detected only a few times. V gene TRBV12-3 or TRBV12-4 combines with J gene TRBJ1-3; 8 bases map to TRBD1. CDR3 length: 16 amino acids. The ends lost 1 base at V and 4 bases at J; junction bases unmatched: 6. The CDR3 is CASSLGATGAGNTIYF. In DNA form, the CDR3 reads TGTGCCAGCAGTTTAGGCGCGACAGGGGCCGGAAACACCATATATTTT.

V and J are TRBV4-1 and TRBJ1-1, with 9 positions matching TRBD1. The CDR3 spans 15 residues. The germline CDR1 and CDR2 sequences are MGHRA and YSYEKL. J lost 2 bases, V lost 4 bases, and 5 bases had no gene match. The CDR3 DNA sequence: TGCGCCAGCAGCCCTAAACAGGGGGCAAACACTGAAGCTTTCTTT. Its translation: CASSPKQGANTEAFF.

This clonotype appeared many times. J is TRBJ2-2 and V is TRBV20-1, with TRBD2 matching over 11 bases. The CDR3 covers 14 residues. Looked up from germline, CDR1 is DFQATT and CDR2 is SNEGSKA (reference sequence). Germline trimming cut 6 bases from V and 7 bases from J; bases unmatched to any gene: 7. The CDR3, as DNA: TGCAGTGCAATTAGCGGGGGGGCTGACGGGGAGCTGTTTTTT. This encodes CSAISGGADGELFF.